Each of the 13 T cell receptor beta chains below was sequenced from the same sample in a study of early T cells in non-severe SARS-CoV-2 infection. TCRdb reprocessed the 5' RACE reads with MiXCR, giving one entry per CDR3 protein. Altogether about 92,000 distinct CDR3 sequences are present, around 14% being singletons, with the ten largest covering approximately 7.5%. Sequencing was carried out using whole blood. Receptors were obtained from an adult who was a healthcare worker with PCR-confirmed SARS-CoV-2 infection or an uninfected control (not recorded which).

This clonotype was picked up many times. V is TRBV20-1 and J is TRBJ1-5; D unresolved. Germline V gives CDR1 DFQATT, CDR2 SNEGSKA (reference sequence). The CDR3 loop spans 16 amino acids. Trimming shortened V by 1 base and J by 1 base, and 14 bases separated the two germline ends. The CDR3 protein is CSARATSFGSNQPQHF. CDR3 DNA sequence: TGCAGTGCTAGAGCGACGTCGTTTGGGAGCAATCAGCCCCAGCATTTT.

This clonotype has only a few counts. The rearrangement uses TRBV7-7 and TRBJ2-1; D is unresolved. The length of the CDR3 is 15 residues. V was trimmed by 5 bases and J by 0 bases, leaving 11 bases between them. Germline V CDR1 and CDR2: SSHAT, FNYEAQ (reference sequence). DNA for the CDR3: TGTGCCAGCAGCCAAGACGGAAGCTCCTACAATGAGCAGTTCTTC. Translated: CASSQDGSSYNEQFF.

This clonotype appeared a few times. This sequence joins TRBV14 and TRBJ2-7; D is unclear. CDR1 SGHDN and CDR2 FVKESK come from the germline V gene. CDR3 size: 14 residues. V lost 0 bases and J lost 1, with 7 bases in between. The CDR3 here is CASSQDPGSYEQYF. The CDR3 nucleotides read TGTGCCAGCAGCCAAGACCCGGGTTCCTACGAGCAGTACTTC. Variable domain in full (rest from reference TRBV14 and TRBJ2-7): EAGVTQFPSHSVIEKGQTVTLRCDPISGHDNLYWYRRVMGKEIKFLLHFVKESKQDESGMPNNRFLAERTGGTYSTLKVQPAELEDSGVYFCASSQDPGSYEQYFGPGTRLTVT.

The genes are TRBV29-1 and TRBJ2-1; D might be TRBD1 or TRBD2, each matching 5 bases. Trimming shortened V by 7 bases and J by 6 bases, and 13 bases separated the two germline ends. Looked up from germline, CDR1 is SQVTM and CDR2 is ANQGSEA. This CDR3 is built from 12 residues. CDR3: CSGGGQGNEQFF. Written as DNA, the CDR3 is TGCAGCGGTGGGGGTCAGGGCAATGAGCAGTTCTTC.

This clonotype occurred a few times. This chain connects TRBV27 to TRBJ1-1; TRBD1 is a possible D gene (5 bases). This CDR3 contains 15 residues. V was shortened by 1 base and J by 3 bases, with 12 bases between the two germline ends. Germline CDR1 is MNHEY and CDR2 is SMNVEV (reference sequence). CDR3 sequence: CASSLLARAHTEAFF. Here the CDR3 DNA reads TGTGCCAGCAGTTTATTGGCCAGGGCCCACACTGAAGCTTTCTTT.

This clonotype has just a few counts. This chain connects TRBV5-4 to TRBJ1-2, with D hard to call. In germline, CDR1 is SGHNT, CDR2 YYREEE (reference sequence). The V end lost 1 base, the J end lost 0 bases, and 4 bases lay between the germline ends. The CDR3 is made up of 13 amino acids. This chain's CDR3 is CASSLRPNYGYTF. CDR3 DNA sequence: TGTGCCAGCAGCTTGCGTCCTAACTATGGCTACACCTTC.

This clonotype has just a few counts. The chain has TRBV2 and TRBJ1-6; TRBD1 is a possible D gene (5 bases). From germline, CDR1 is SNHLY and CDR2 FYNNEI. The V end lost 2 bases, the J end lost 7 bases, and 12 bases lay between the germline ends. The CDR3 runs 15 residues. The CDR3 DNA is TGTGCCAGCAGTGAACGGAAGGGGAACAATTCACCCCTCCACTTT. Amino acids: CASSERKGNNSPLHF.

This clonotype appeared a few times. The gene calls are TRBV2 and TRBJ2-4; D gene uncertain. The V end was cut by 6 bases, the J end by 4 bases, with 10 bases between. The V gene's germline CDR1 is SNHLY and CDR2 FYNNEI. This CDR3 has 13 amino acids. The DNA of the CDR3 is TGTGCCAGCAGCTCGACCGGTAAAAACATTCAGTACTTC. Residues: CASSSTGKNIQYF.

This sequence joins TRBV3-1 and TRBJ2-1; tentatively, D is TRBD2 (6 bases). The CDR3 consists of 14 residues. V was shortened by 4 bases and J by 6 bases, with 13 bases between the two germline ends. Germline lookup yields CDR1 LGHDT and CDR2 YNNKEL (reference sequence). The CDR3 reads CASSPPVGGNEQFF. DNA of the CDR3: TGTGCCAGCAGCCCCCCTGTGGGGGGCAATGAGCAGTTCTTC.

This chain joins TRBV2 and TRBJ2-7; 7 bases agree with TRBD1. Per the germline V gene, CDR1 is SNHLY and CDR2 is FYNNEI. The length of the CDR3 is 14 residues. After removal of 5 bases from V and 5 bases from J, the junction contained 9 bases not matched to a gene. CDR3: CASSHPGQKHEQYF. In nucleotides, the CDR3 is TGTGCCAGCAGTCACCCGGGACAGAAACACGAGCAGTACTTC.

This clonotype was seen only a few times. The chain combines TRBV28 with TRBJ1-2; D gene unclear. V shed 5 bases and J shed 3 bases, with 7 bases lying between them. The V gene's germline CDR1 is MDHEN and CDR2 SYDVKM. The CDR3 has 12 amino acids. CDR3 nucleotides: TGTGCCAGCAGTAGACCAGACTATGGCTACACCTTC. This codes for CASSRPDYGYTF.

The chain couples TRBV12-5 to TRBJ2-2, with D possibly being TRBD2 (5 bases). The CDR3 sequence is 14 residues long. The V gene's germline CDR1 is LGHNT and CDR2 FRNRAP. Trimming shortened V by 1 base and J by 9 bases, and 12 bases separated the two germline ends. The CDR3 loop is CASGLDTASWELFF. CDR3 DNA: TGTGCTAGTGGTTTGGACACGGCTAGCTGGGAGCTGTTTTTT.

This clonotype has more than one count but fewer than ten. The rearrangement links TRBV5-1 to TRBJ1-1; D call uncertain. Germline loops: CDR1 SGHRS, CDR2 YFSETQ. The length of the CDR3 is 13 residues. V was cut by 5 bases and J by 6 bases, with 14 bases left in between. CDR3 bases: TGCGCCAGCAGTCCAAGGGCAGGCGCTGAAGCTTTCTTT. Translation gives CASSPRAGAEAFF.